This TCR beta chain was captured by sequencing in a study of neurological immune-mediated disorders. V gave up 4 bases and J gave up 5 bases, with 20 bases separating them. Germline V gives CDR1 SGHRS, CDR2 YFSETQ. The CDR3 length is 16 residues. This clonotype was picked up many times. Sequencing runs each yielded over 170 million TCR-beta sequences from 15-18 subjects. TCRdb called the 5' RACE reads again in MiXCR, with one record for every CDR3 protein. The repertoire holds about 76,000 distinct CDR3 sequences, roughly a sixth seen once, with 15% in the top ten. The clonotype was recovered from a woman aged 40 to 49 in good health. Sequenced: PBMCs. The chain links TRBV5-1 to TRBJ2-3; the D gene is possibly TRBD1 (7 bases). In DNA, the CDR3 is TGCGCCAGCAGCCGCCAAGTCGGGCAGGGGGGAGATACGCAGTATTTT. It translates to CASSRQVGQGGDTQYF.